The TCR beta chain under discussion was sequenced for a study of cytomegalovirus exposure and HLA in healthy donors (dated by TCRdb to 2016 to 2017). The study in broad terms: An earlier analysis of approximately 550 of the donors reported 250 to 300 Gb of sequence data and some 120 million unique TCR beta sequences from 150 million to 200 million T cells. Both class I and class II loci were covered by HLA typing, at four-digit resolution. To predict cytomegalovirus infection status, the study brought together high-throughput TCR immunosequencing, statistical association of individual TCRs with disease status, and machine learning. Across around 400 genotyped donors of the cohort, an average of approximately 200,000 unique TCR beta nucleotide sequences per donor were sequenced, and roughly 17% of those sequences were non-productive. Along with the roughly 610-subject first cohort, a separate validation cohort of over 90 different subjects was used. The study aimed to test whether signatures of past pathogen exposure could be identified by cataloging public T cell receptors. Typing coverage differed by locus: A, B, C, DRB1 and DQB1 were typed in roughly 620-630 donors, DQA1 in 500 to 550, DPA1 in around 600, and DPB1 in just under 480. Roughly five DR-DQ haplotypes were handled as single units for association and clustering because linkage in the cohort was strong. Using immunosequencing, the study profiled T cell repertoires from 500 to 800 subjects and related those repertoires to cytomegalovirus serostatus. A later analysis re-analyzed previously published TCR beta repertoires from 550 to 700 donors and added high-resolution HLA genotyping to study TCR occurrence patterns. Alongside the repertoire data, information on donor age, sex, ethnicity and CMV serostatus was compiled. Of the 350 to 450 genotyped donors, 70% to 90% were placed in the genetic ancestry cluster associated with self-reported Caucasian donors. An earlier analysis of approximately 500 of the donors applied high-throughput TCR beta sequencing to assess whether each TCR beta V gene segment acted as functional or pseudogenic. A later genetic analysis used genome-wide SNP genotypes for about 65% of the 666 donors, treating that subset as a discovery cohort. Every discovery cohort repertoire had been produced on one sequencing platform. Rather than drawing on any new phenotypic data, the later analysis identified candidate immune exposures from TCR beta sequences and the way those sequences occurred across donors. Roughly 300 gigabases of sequencing data and approximately 91 million unique TCR sequences made up an early release that covered around 640 HLA-typed donors.

The library relied on the immunoSEQ multiplex PCR assay. For the multiplex PCR, a mixture combining 60 forward primers for TCR Vbeta segments and 13 reverse primers for TCR Jbeta segments was used. Amplification of the CDR3 region of rearranged TCR beta genes was performed with a multiplex PCR assay on genomic DNA. On the Illumina HiSeq System, the amplified TCR beta libraries were sequenced as 87-base-pair reads. Per the original workflow: A later analysis tallied tens of millions of unique TCR beta chains across the 666 repertoires, and approximately 12 million of those chains were shared by two or more donors. Raw reads were error-corrected and collapsed into unique sequences by a nearest-neighbor algorithm in which closely related sequences were merged to remove PCR and sequencing errors. V, D and J gene segments were assigned by aligning CDR3 sequences to IMGT reference sequences. Each retained sequence needed at least a six-nucleotide match to both a V gene segment and a J gene segment. A rearrangement counted as productive if the CDR3 had no stop codons and remained in frame with V and J, and every other rearrangement counted as non-productive. Following IMGT convention, CDR3 was defined as the stretch from the second conserved V-encoded cysteine up to the conserved J-encoded phenylalanine. The earlier analysis of about 640 of the donors excluded any sequence lacking an unambiguous match to a single V gene segment. An earlier analysis of 587 of the donors called V segments functional above 56.7% productive rearrangements and segregating when the between-donor standard deviation exceeded 5%. To diagnose cytomegalovirus status from the catalog of TCR beta chain sequences, a statistical classification framework was built. In a later analysis, V and J genes were assigned by comparing TCR nucleotide sequences against IMGT/GENE-DB human TR gene sequences. The TCRdist pipeline was used in a later analysis to assign CDR3 sequences and most-parsimonious VDJ recombination scenarios. In a later analysis, every TCR beta chain was defined by the combination of its CDR3 amino acid sequence and its V-gene family, and reads without a unique V-gene family were dropped. As a way to deal with suspected cross-contamination and a sequencing artifact, a later analysis dropped nearly 600 nucleotide sequences that were highly shared and had low generation probability. In a later analysis, a clonal expansion index for each public chain was calculated from normalized within-repertoire ranks of inferred template counts. Generation probabilities in a later analysis came from a VDJ recombination model fitted to out-of-frame rearrangements, and those results were checked against IGoR. In a later analysis, hypergeometric tests were used to score TCR-TCR, TCR-HLA and TCR-CMV co-occurrence, with a repertoire-size bias correction applied to TCR pairs. False discovery rates were estimated in a later analysis by permuting HLA or CMV assignments 20 times. A later analysis grouped co-occurring TCRs with DBSCAN, adding TCRdist sequence similarity when clustering within HLA-allele-positive subsets. For co-occurrence clustering, repertoires with fewer than 30,000 or more than 120,000 public chains were excluded, along with roughly 5 repertoires with anomalous nucleotide sharing. TCRdb took this table from immuneACCESS and kept in-frame rearrangements with V and J called. Such tables lack part of the clones; where checked against another copy, unresolved V genes explain under half of the gap, and the rest is unexplained. The D gene and trimming were derived from the DNA, and the V and J assignments and clone size from that table. The sample yields 150,000 to 160,000 clones; 60% to 85% were counted once. The ten largest clones add up to about 4% of the sample.

The cohort consisted of 600 or so healthy bone marrow donors. At the time of sampling, all cohort members were nominally healthy, though unrecorded immune exposures were likely present. The donor tested CMV seronegative and was one of the 352 seronegative cohort members. A peripheral blood sample was collected from each donor, and TCR beta sequencing was performed on peripheral blood mononuclear cells. The Qiagen DNeasy Blood Extraction Kit was used to extract genomic DNA from the blood cell samples. What the study reported, not specific to this receptor: A further reported finding was that TCR beta sequences accurately predicted the HLA-A and HLA-B alleles for most subjects in the first cohort. The 87-base-pair reads could not distinguish some IMGT-functional V segments, including TRBV6-2 and TRBV6-3, so those segments were excluded. In a later analysis, TCR association rates were found to vary across HLA loci, with the most associated TCRs seen for DRB1 alleles and the fewest for HLA-C alleles. A later analysis associated 16,951 TCR beta sequences with specific HLA alleles at a false discovery rate of 0.05. A later genetic analysis associated a missense DCLRE1C variant with V-gene and J-gene trimming of TCR beta chains, and an independent cohort replicated the association. While some public TCRs were present in many individuals, most TCR sequences turned up only very rarely across donors. The earlier analysis of approximately 590 of the donors excluded approximately 17 rarely observed V segments, including chromosome 9 orphons, because counts were too low. The cohort was sequenced for TCR beta chains only, and without alpha or paired-chain data the features that could be detected were limited. According to a later genetic analysis, donors in an Asian-associated ancestry cluster had fewer N-insertions in productive TCRs than the roughly 660-donor mean. Broadly in line with IMGT annotations, most TCR beta V segments showed up in productive rearrangements about 90% or about 30% of the time in an earlier analysis of some 590 of the donors. When HLA alleles, especially DR and DQ, strongly co-occurred, attributing TCR associations to individual alleles was difficult. CMV serostatus was the only immune exposure information available for the cohort. According to the authors, the approach could potentially be generalized to other disease states and immunological phenotypes. Because HLA typing was missing for some donors at each locus, association tests included only the typed subset. A later analysis reported that several top co-occurrence clusters appeared linked to parvovirus B19, influenza, CMV and Epstein-Barr virus. A cluster of highly shared sequence variants was judged likely to represent a technical artifact of the sequencing pipeline. The classifier was reported to diagnose cytomegalovirus status with high specificity and sensitivity in both the original cohort and the validation cohort. A total of 150 to 200 TCR beta chains were listed by the study as associated with cytomegalovirus. Presence/absence analyses assumed roughly uniform sequencing depth across donors, an assumption that may not hold. In a later analysis, most CMV-associated TCR beta chains were found to appear HLA-restricted, with HLA associations seemingly driven largely by CMV exposure. A later analysis found that HLA-associated TCR beta chains were more clonally expanded and had lower generation probabilities than equally common non-associated chains. Linkage disequilibrium might explain the correlated functional status among segregating V segments, but an unknown experimental factor could not be ruled out. In vitro tests confirmed that a few of the cytomegalovirus-associated TCR beta chains recognize cytomegalovirus antigens.

Spanning cysteine to phenylalanine, the CDR3 consists of 14 amino acids. The read is trimmed to its CDR3 DNA, 42 bases read in frame from base 1. The germline V gene gives CDR1 as WSHSY and CDR2 as SAAADI. Trimming removed 8 bases from V and 8 bases from J; the gene matches leave 13 bases unexplained. This clone was detected only once. Its binding antigen is unknown. No per-base quality is available; no much larger clone lies one base away. This sequence uses TRBV10-2 and TRBJ1-2; the central 8 bases match TRBD1. Material: PBMCs. The TCR originated in a woman aged 40 to 55 in good health and CMV-seronegative. The CDR3 reads CASGSRDRFGGYTF. The nucleotide sequence is TGCGCCAGCGGGTCCCGGGACAGGTTCGGGGGCTACACCTTC.